The clone carrying this TCR beta chain was detected ten times or more. Researchers took RNA transcripts and amplified the TCR beta CDR3 regions from them. Primed by the HTBI set, a first-round RT-PCR was run on the TCR CDR3. One entry per CDR3 protein results from TCRdb running MiXCR on the multiplex PCR reads. The table records 400,000 or so distinct CDR3 sequences, roughly 14% of them present only once. These data originate in a study of T cells in Graves' hyperthyroidism and ophthalmopathy. The V gene lost 2 bases and the J gene lost 4 bases, with 12 bases spanning the gap. The CDR3 length is 14 residues. CDR1 is SGHKS and CDR2 is YYEKEE in the germline V gene (reference sequence).

The sequencing sample was made of blood. This chain links TRBV5-5 with TRBJ2-5; no reliable D call. The clonotype was recovered from a woman aged 30 to 39 with Graves' ophthalmopathy. The CDR3: CASSFDVGRETQYF. CDR3 nucleotide sequence: TGTGCCAGCAGCTTTGATGTTGGCAGAGAGACCCAGTACTTC.